This T cell receptor (beta chain) came from a study of regulatory T cells in long-lasting Graves disease (dated by TCRdb to the early 2020s). Study-wide context: Antithyroid drugs had been taken for less than 3 months by newly diagnosed Graves' disease patients. This study used TCR sequencing and RNA sequencing of peripheral blood to compare persistent Graves' disease patients against newly diagnosed Graves' disease patients. A total of roughly 33 samples were covered by TCR sequencing, comprising some 13 persistent and around 20 newly diagnosed Graves' disease patients. The study was conducted in China and was registered as a clinical trial.

As to this clonotype: No antigen is known for it. Within one base of it there is no much larger clone, and no base qualities were kept.

What this sample's time point label stands for: newly diagnosed GD, antithyroid drugs for less than 3 months. RNA was extracted from PBMCs in TRIzol for both TCR sequencing and RNA sequencing. The diagnosis of Graves' disease was made according to American Thyroid Association guidelines. The patients came from an endocrinology department in Xi'an, China. Each patient gave approximately 10 milliliters of peripheral blood, collected in an EDTA anticoagulant tube. Ficoll Paque Plus density gradient separation was used to isolate PBMCs, and no further T cell sorting was performed. An Agilent 2100 Bioanalyzer and agarose gel were used to assess RNA quality, and a NanoDrop 2000 was used to measure RNA concentration. Spanning cysteine to phenylalanine, the CDR3 consists of 12 amino acids. This entry keeps only the CDR3 DNA: 36 bases, framed from base 1. CDR1 DFQATT and CDR2 SNEGSKA are derived from the germline V gene (reference sequence). V is cut by 2 bases and J by 4 bases, and the space between the germline ends is 7 bases.

Preparation of the library involved multiplex PCR. Reads for this sample came from an Illumina HiSeq 4000. TCR beta libraries were built with iRepertoire HTBI primers and Arm-PCR amplification of CDR3 regions. PCR products were gel purified before sequencing. For the original study's pipeline: Gene usage analysis of CDR3 amino acid clonotypes relied on the 55 to 80 TRBV and around 14 TRBJ segments identified across samples. COPE and FqMerger were used to merge filtered high-quality paired reads into contigs. Contigs were aligned with BLAST to IMGT TRBV, TRBD and TRBJ reference genes, and CDR3 was defined per IMGT. Any clonotype with a frequency above 0.1% was classified as a highly expanded clone. Repertoire diversity was measured by Shannon entropy, and V-J evenness by the Gini coefficient. Clonotypes shared by more than one individual were considered public. TCRdb's own reprocessing of the public reads used fastp at Q25 and MiXCR and kept productive beta chains. Each CDR3 protein gets just one entry, which takes the most common genes and DNA from the rows behind it. These V and J calls originate from TCRdb's pipeline instead of the authors' own analysis. Within this sample are about 220,000 distinct CDR3 sequences, with approximately 16% of them counted one time only. Around 20% of the sample is in the top ten clones.

The study at large found these results: Sequencing and analysis were restricted to the TCR beta chain. The small sample size was acknowledged by the authors as a limitation that may reduce accuracy. TRBV28, TRBJ1-2 and TRBJ2-5 were preferentially used in persistent disease, while TRBV20-1 and TRBJ2-1 were favored in newly diagnosed disease. Compared with newly diagnosed patients, persistent Graves' disease patients had lower TCR Shannon entropy and fewer highly expanded clones, which suggests clonal expansion. Because the primary lesion, thyroid tissue, could not be accessed, the study looked at peripheral blood alone. A larger number of public clonotypes was shared among persistent patients (over 2,500) than among newly diagnosed patients (approximately 1,000).

The origin of this receptor is a female donor with Graves disease. The sample consisted of peripheral blood mononuclear cells (PBMCs), taken at new diagnosis, from a patient treated with antithyroid drugs. The chain was built from TRBV20-1 and TRBJ2-3; no confident D gene assignment can be made. The sequence in DNA is TGCAGTGCTAGACTCGGAGCAGATACGCAGTATTTT. Its protein is CSARLGADTQYF.